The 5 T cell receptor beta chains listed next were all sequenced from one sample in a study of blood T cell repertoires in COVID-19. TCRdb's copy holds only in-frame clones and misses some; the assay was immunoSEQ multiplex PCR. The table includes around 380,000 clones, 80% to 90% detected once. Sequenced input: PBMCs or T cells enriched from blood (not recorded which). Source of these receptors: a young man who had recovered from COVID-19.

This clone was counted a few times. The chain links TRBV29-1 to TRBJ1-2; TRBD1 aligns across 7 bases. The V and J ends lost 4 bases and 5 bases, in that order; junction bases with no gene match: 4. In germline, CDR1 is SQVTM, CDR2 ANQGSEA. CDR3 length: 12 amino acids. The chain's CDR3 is CSVGTGFYGYTF. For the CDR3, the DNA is TGCAGCGTTGGGACAGGCTTTTATGGCTACACCTTC.

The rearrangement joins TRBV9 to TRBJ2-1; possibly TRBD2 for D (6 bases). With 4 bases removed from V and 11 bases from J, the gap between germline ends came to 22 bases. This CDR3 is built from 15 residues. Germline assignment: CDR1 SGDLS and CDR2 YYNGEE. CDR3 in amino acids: CASSPGGASLDKQFF. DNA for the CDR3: TGTGCCAGCAGCCCCGGAGGGGCTTCTCTGGACAAGCAGTTCTTC.

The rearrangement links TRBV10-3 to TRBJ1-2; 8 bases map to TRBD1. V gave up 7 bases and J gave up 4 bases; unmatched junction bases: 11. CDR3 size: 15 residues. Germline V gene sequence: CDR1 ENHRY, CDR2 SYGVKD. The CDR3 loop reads CAINDLQGVRYGYTF. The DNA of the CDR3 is TGTGCCATCAATGACCTACAGGGGGTGCGCTATGGCTACACCTTC.

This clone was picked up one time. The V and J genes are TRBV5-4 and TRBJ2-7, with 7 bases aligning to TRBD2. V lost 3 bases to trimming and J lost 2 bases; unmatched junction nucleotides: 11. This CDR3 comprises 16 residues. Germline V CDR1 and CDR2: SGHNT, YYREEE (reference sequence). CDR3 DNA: TGTGCCAGCAGCTCGGAAGCGGGACTTGCCGCCTACGAGCAGTACTTC. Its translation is CASSSEAGLAAYEQYF.

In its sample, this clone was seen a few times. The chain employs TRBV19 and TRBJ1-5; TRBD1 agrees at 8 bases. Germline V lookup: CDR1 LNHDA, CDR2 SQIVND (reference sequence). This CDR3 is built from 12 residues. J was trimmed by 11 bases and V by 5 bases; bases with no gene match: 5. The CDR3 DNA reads TGTGCCAGTAGTGGACAGGGAGGGACCCAGCATTTT. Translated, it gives CASSGQGGTQHF.